The 14 T cell receptor beta chains reported below all come from one sample, sequenced in a study of identifying expanded T cells in peripheral blood. Profiled with immunoSEQ multiplex PCR; TCRdb holds only in-frame clones, not every one. The sample yields around 94,000 clones, more than 75% seen once. Sequenced sample: blood. The receptor source for this set is a person aged 18-70 years in good health.

The V gene is TRBV18, the J gene TRBJ2-1; D may be TRBD1 (5 bases). V was pared by 3 bases and J by 10 bases, with 10 bases between. From germline, CDR1 is KGHSH and CDR2 LQKENI. The CDR3 is made up of 12 amino acids. The CDR3 region has the DNA TGTGCCAGCTCACCTCTGGGGCCCGAGCAGTTCTTC. This codes for CASSPLGPEQFF. The entire variable domain, with the rest obtained from reference TRBV18 and TRBJ2-1, is as follows: NAGVMQNPRHLVRRRGQEARLRCSPMKGHSHVYWYRQLPEEGLKFMVYLQKENIIDESGMPKERFSAEFPKEGPSILRIQQVVRGDSAAYFCASSPLGPEQFFGPGTRLTVL.

CDR3 bases: TGTGCCAGCAGCTCCAGCGCAATAGGTGAGCAGTTCTTC. Protein: CASSSSAIGEQFF. The rearrangement uses TRBV7-9 and TRBJ2-1; D is unclear. Germline loops: CDR1 SEHNR, CDR2 FQNEAQ (reference sequence). V was shortened by 4 bases and J by 9 bases, with 13 bases between the two germline ends. This CDR3 spans 13 amino acids.

The chain uses TRBV10-3 and TRBJ2-7, with 8 bases aligning to TRBD1. This CDR3 spans 15 amino acids. Germline trimming cut 8 bases from V and 5 bases from J; bases unmatched to any gene: 14. Germline values: CDR1 ENHRY, CDR2 SYGVKD. This CDR3 reads CAISDTTDRVNEQYF. The CDR3 coding sequence is TGTGCCATCTCTGATACCACGGACAGGGTCAACGAGCAGTACTTC.

The V and J genes are TRBV7-2 and TRBJ2-5, with D possibly being TRBD1 or TRBD2 (6 bases each). Trimming pared 5 bases from V and 5 bases from J, leaving 27 bases between. Germline CDR1 SGHTA, CDR2 FQGNSA. This CDR3 has 18 residues. The chain's CDR3 is CASSPGYDLRGLGETQYF. CDR3 bases: TGTGCCAGCAGCCCCGGATACGACTTACGGGGGCTTGGGGAGACCCAGTACTTC.

J is TRBJ2-6 and V is TRBV19; 8 bases match TRBD2. The length of the CDR3 is 19 residues. Trimming cost V 5 bases and J 1 base; bases outside gene matches: 13. Looked up from germline, CDR1 is LNHDA and CDR2 is SQIVND (reference sequence). The DNA for the CDR3 is TGTGCCAGTAGTGACCCGGGACTAGGAAGGGGTTCTGGGGCCAACGTCCTGACTTTC. Amino acid sequence: CASSDPGLGRGSGANVLTF.

This chain links TRBV4-1 with TRBJ1-5, with D unclear. CDR3 size: 15 residues. CDR1 MGHRA and CDR2 YSYEKL come from the germline V gene. V lost 1 base and J 1 base, leaving 8 bases between the germline ends. The CDR3 is CASSQVLGSNQPQHF. DNA for the CDR3: TGCGCCAGCAGCCAAGTCCTGGGGAGCAATCAGCCCCAGCATTTT.

The chain carries TRBV13 and TRBJ2-7; D may correspond to TRBD1 or TRBD2 (5 bases each). Looked up from germline, CDR1 is PRHDT and CDR2 is FYEKMQ (reference sequence). The CDR3 extends over 14 amino acids. V lost 5 bases, J lost 2 bases, and 13 bases lay in between. The CDR3 DNA reads as TGTGCCAGCAGCCGGGGACGGCCAACCTACGAGCAGTACTTC. Its translation is CASSRGRPTYEQYF.

The chain recombines TRBV5-1 with TRBJ1-2; D not resolved. With 0 bases removed from V and 0 bases from J, the gap between germline ends came to 9 bases. There are 15 residues in the CDR3. Per germline, CDR1 SGHRS and CDR2 YFSETQ. CDR3 loop: CASSLAPGSNYGYTF. DNA for the CDR3: TGCGCCAGCAGCTTGGCCCCAGGTTCTAACTATGGCTACACCTTC.

CDR3 amino acids: CASSLTKNIQYF. CDR3 bases: TGCGCCAGCAGCTTGACGAAAAACATTCAGTACTTC. The J gene is TRBJ2-4, the V gene TRBV5-1; D gene uncertain. The V and J ends lost 1 base and 4 bases respectively, with 3 bases between them. From germline, CDR1 is SGHRS and CDR2 YFSETQ. This CDR3 spans 12 amino acids.

The J gene is TRBJ2-7, the V gene TRBV6-5; no reliable D call. V was trimmed by 6 bases and J by 3 bases, leaving 12 bases between them. The CDR3 loop spans 13 amino acids. Germline assignment: CDR1 MNHEY and CDR2 SVGAGI. This CDR3 is CASRPAVFYEQYF. CDR3 DNA: TGTGCCAGCAGACCCGCGGTCTTCTACGAGCAGTACTTC.

A single count supports this clone. The chain uses TRBV2 and TRBJ2-7; the D is unclear. The V end was cut by 7 bases, the J end by 0 bases, with 13 bases between. The CDR3 totals 14 residues. In germline, CDR1 is SNHLY, CDR2 FYNNEI. As DNA, the CDR3 is TGTGCCAGCATTAAGGACCGATACTCCTACGAGCAGTACTTC. This gives the protein CASIKDRYSYEQYF.

The rearrangement joins TRBV27 to TRBJ2-1, with D uncertain. V was pared by 7 bases and J by 1 base, with 11 bases between. Germline CDR1 is MNHEY and CDR2 is SMNVEV (reference sequence). The CDR3 spans 14 residues. CDR3 region: CASMAIDSYNEQFF. CDR3 bases: TGTGCCAGCATGGCGATAGATTCCTACAATGAGCAGTTCTTC.

This clone is a singleton in its sample. The V gene is TRBV7-2, the J gene TRBJ2-5, with 7 bases that match TRBD2. Looked up from germline, CDR1 is SGHTA and CDR2 is FQGNSA. The ends lost 8 bases at V and 5 bases at J; junction bases unmatched: 20. The CDR3 loop spans 17 amino acids. The CDR3 DNA follows: TGTGCCAGCGAAAAGACTGGGGGAGGGTGGTGGAGGGAGACCCAGTACTTC. Its protein is CASEKTGGGWWRETQYF. Full variable domain (outside the CDR3, taken from reference TRBV7-2 and TRBJ2-5): GAGVSQSPSNKVTEKGKDVELRCDPISGHTALYWYRQSLGQGLEFLIYFQGNSAPDKSGLPSDRFSAERTGGSVSTLTIQRTQQEDSAVYLCASEKTGGGWWRETQYFGPGTRLLVL.

The chain links TRBV21-1 to TRBJ1-2; the DNA was not compared with TRBD1, the D call given in the table. TRBV21-1 counts as a pseudogene. The CDR3 length is 14 residues. CDR3 amino acids: CASSNRDSLYGYTF. CDR3 nucleotide sequence: TGTGCCAGCAGCAACCGGGACAGCCTCTATGGCTACACCTTC.